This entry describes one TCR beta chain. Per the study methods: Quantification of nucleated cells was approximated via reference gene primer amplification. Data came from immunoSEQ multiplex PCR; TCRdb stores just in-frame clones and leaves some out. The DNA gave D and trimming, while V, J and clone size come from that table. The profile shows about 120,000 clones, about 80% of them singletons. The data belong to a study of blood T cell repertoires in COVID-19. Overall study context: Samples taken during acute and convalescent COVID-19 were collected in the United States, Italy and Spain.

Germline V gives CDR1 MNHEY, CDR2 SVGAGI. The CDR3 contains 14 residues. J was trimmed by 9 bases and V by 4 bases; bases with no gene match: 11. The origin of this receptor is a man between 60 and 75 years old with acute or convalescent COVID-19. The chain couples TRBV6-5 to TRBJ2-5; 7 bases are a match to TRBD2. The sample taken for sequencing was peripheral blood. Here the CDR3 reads CASSSGLDATPQYF. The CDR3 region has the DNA TGTGCCAGCAGTTCCGGACTAGACGCAACCCCCCAGTACTTC.